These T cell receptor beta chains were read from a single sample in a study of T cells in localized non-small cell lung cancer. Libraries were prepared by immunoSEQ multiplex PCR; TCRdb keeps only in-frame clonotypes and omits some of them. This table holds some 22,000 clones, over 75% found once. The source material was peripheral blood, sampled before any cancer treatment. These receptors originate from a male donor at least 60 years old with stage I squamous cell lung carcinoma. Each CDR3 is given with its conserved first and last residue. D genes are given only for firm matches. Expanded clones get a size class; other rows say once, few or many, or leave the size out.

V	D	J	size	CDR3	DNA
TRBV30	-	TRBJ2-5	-	CAWSSSGKETQYF	TGTGCCTGGAGTAGTAGCGGAAAAGAGACCCAGTACTTC
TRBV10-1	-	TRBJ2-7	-	CASSESGGKNSEQYF	TGCGCCAGCAGTGAGTCGGGGGGAAAAAATAGCGAGCAGTACTTC
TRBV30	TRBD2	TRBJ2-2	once	CAWITGGPNTGELFF	TGTGCCTGGATCACGGGGGGTCCGAACACCGGGGAGCTGTTTTTT
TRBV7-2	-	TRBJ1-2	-	CASSLSPGLRGYTF	TGTGCCAGCAGCTTGTCCCCGGGGTTAAGAGGCTACACCTTC
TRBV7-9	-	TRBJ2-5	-	CASSLEFRTERPGTQYF	TGTGCCAGCAGCTTAGAATTCAGGACGGAGAGACCCGGGACCCAGTACTTC
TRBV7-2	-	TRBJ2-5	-	CASTPQGTRSRETQYF	TGTGCCAGCACCCCCCAGGGGACCCGAAGTAGGGAGACCCAGTACTTC
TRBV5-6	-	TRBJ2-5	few	CASSLQETQYF	TGTGCCAGCAGCTTACAAGAGACCCAGTACTTC
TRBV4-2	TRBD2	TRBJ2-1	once	CASSQEESAGVVLF	TGTGCCAGCAGCCAAGAAGAGTCCGCGGGAGTGGTTCTCTTC
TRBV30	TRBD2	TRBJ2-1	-	CAWSVRTGGYNEQFF	TGTGCCTGGAGTGTGAGAACGGGAGGTTACAATGAGCAGTTCTTC
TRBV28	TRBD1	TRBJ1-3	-	CASSFDRAYGNTIYF	TGTGCCAGCAGTTTTGACAGGGCCTACGGAAACACCATATATTTT
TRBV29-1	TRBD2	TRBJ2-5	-	CSTGTSGSFLETQYF	TGCAGCACCGGGACTAGCGGGAGTTTTTTAGAGACCCAGTACTTC
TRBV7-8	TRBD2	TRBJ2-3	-	CASSARLAGGSDTQYF	TGTGCCAGCAGCGCTCGACTAGCGGGGGGATCAGATACGCAGTATTTT
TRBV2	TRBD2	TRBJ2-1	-	CASSGLAGSYNEQFF	TGTGCCAGCAGTGGACTAGCGGGCTCCTACAATGAGCAGTTCTTC
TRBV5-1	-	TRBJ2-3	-	CASSLEGGRVNTQYF	TGCGCCAGCAGCTTGGAGGGTGGGCGCGTGAATACGCAGTATTTT
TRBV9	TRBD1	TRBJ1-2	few	CASSVGDRAYGYTF	TGTGCCAGCAGCGTAGGGGACAGGGCCTATGGCTACACCTTC
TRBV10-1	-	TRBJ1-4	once	CASSDGEKLFF	TGCGCCAGCAGTGACGGCGAAAAACTGTTTTTT
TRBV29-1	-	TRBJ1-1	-	CSAFRVQNTEAFF	TGCAGCGCTTTCAGGGTCCAGAACACTGAAGCTTTCTTT
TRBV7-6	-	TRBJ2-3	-	CASTSTSLVLNTQYF	TGTGCCAGCACCTCAACTAGCCTGGTTTTAAATACGCAGTATTTT
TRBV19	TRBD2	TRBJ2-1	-	CASGVTSGSAEQFF	TGTGCCAGTGGGGTGACTAGCGGGAGTGCGGAGCAGTTCTTC
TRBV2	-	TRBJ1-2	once	CASSLRSGDGYTF	TGTGCCAGCAGTTTAAGGTCAGGGGATGGCTACACCTTC
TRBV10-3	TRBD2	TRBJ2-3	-	CAISVDMGAGGKEDTQYF	TGTGCCATCAGTGTAGATATGGGAGCGGGGGGGAAGGAAGATACGCAGTATTTT
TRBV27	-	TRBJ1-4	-	CASSFSYREKLFF	TGTGCCAGCAGTTTTAGCTACCGTGAAAAACTGTTTTTT
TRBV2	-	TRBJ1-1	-	CASSKDRNTEAFF	TGTGCCAGCAGTAAGGACAGAAACACTGAAGCTTTCTTT
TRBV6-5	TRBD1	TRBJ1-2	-	CASRGTGQGSGYTF	TGTGCCAGCAGGGGCACGGGACAGGGCAGCGGCTACACCTTC
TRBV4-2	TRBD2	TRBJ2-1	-	CASSQDGGDGHYNEQFF	TGTGCCAGCAGCCAAGATGGGGGGGACGGACACTACAATGAGCAGTTCTTC
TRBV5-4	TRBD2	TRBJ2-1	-	CASSYTGLVRPNEQFF	TGTGCCAGCAGCTACACGGGACTAGTAAGGCCCAATGAGCAGTTCTTC
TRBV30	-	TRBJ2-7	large	CAWSLGREQYF	TGTGCCTGGAGCCTCGGGCGCGAGCAGTACTTC
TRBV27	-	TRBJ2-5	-	CASRSLEKTQYF	TGTGCCAGCCGCTCACTCGAGAAGACCCAGTACTTC
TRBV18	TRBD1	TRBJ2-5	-	CASSPLRQGATSRETQYF	TGTGCCAGCTCACCACTCAGGCAGGGGGCAACGTCTCGAGAGACCCAGTACTTC
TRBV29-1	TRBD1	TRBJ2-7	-	CSVVGAGTGVYEQYF	TGCAGCGTTGTAGGGGCCGGGACAGGGGTCTACGAGCAGTACTTC
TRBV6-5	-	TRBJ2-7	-	CASSYSTGEQYF	TGTGCCAGCAGTTACTCGACCGGGGAGCAGTACTTC
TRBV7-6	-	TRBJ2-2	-	CASSLSAGFNTGELFF	TGTGCCAGCAGCTTATCGGCGGGGTTTAACACCGGGGAGCTGTTTTTT
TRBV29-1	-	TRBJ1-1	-	CSVVVGTLAEAFF	TGCAGCGTTGTTGTGGGGACGCTCGCTGAAGCTTTCTTT
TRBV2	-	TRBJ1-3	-	CASSEQNNFSGNTIYF	TGTGCCAGCAGTGAACAGAATAACTTCTCTGGAAACACCATATATTTT
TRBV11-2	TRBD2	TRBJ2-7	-	CASSLDQGTSGFSYEQYF	TGTGCCAGCAGCTTAGATCAGGGGACTAGCGGTTTCTCCTACGAGCAGTACTTC
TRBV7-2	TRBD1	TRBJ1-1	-	CASHPGTGRNTEAFF	TGTGCCAGCCACCCAGGGACAGGGAGGAACACTGAAGCTTTCTTT
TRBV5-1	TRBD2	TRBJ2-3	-	CASSLGTTSGSTDTQYF	TGCGCCAGCAGCTTGGGGACGACTAGCGGGAGCACAGATACGCAGTATTTT
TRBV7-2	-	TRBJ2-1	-	CASSLVGRGWDEQFF	TGTGCCAGCAGCTTAGTCGGCAGGGGTTGGGATGAGCAGTTCTTC
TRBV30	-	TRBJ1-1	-	CAWSVTNTNTEAFF	TGTGCCTGGAGTGTTACGAATACGAACACTGAAGCTTTCTTT
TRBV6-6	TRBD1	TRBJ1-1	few	CASSRQGSNTEAFF	TGTGCCAGCAGTCGACAGGGGTCGAACACTGAAGCTTTCTTT
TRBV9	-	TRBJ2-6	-	CASSVSGANVLTF	TGTGCCAGCAGCGTATCTGGGGCCAACGTCCTGACTTTC